This T cell receptor beta chain was sequenced during a study of cytomegalovirus exposure and HLA in healthy donors. Study conclusions and caveats: Analyses of presence and absence presupposed an approximately uniform sequencing depth across donors.

Primers: 60 Vbeta forward and 13 Jbeta reverse. Clones were read by immunoSEQ multiplex PCR, and TCRdb kept only the in-frame ones, dropping some. The sample includes 75,000 to 95,000 clones. Note on this clone: Its antigen is still unknown.

Between the trimmed V and J ends, which lost 1 base and 1 base, there was a span of 13 bases. The germline gives CDR1 SGHVS, CDR2 FQNEAQ. CDR3 length equals 16 residues. Sequencing was done on a sample of PBMCs. This clonotype originated in a man in his thirties or forties in good health and CMV-seronegative. This sequence joins TRBV7-8 and TRBJ2-5; possibly TRBD2 for D (7 bases). Here the CDR3 DNA reads TGTGCCAGCAGCTTAGTAGGGGGGGACGCCCAAGAGACCCAGTACTTC. It codes for CASSLVGGDAQETQYF.